The clone carrying this T cell receptor (beta chain) was counted between two and nine times. Its antigen is currently unknown. This sample was included in a study of blood T cells in healthy people across ages. The germline CDR1 and CDR2 sequences are SQVTM and ANQGSEA. Trimming took 7 bases from V and 3 from J, leaving 6 bases between them. This CDR3 region has 10 residues. A second PCR, run for about 6 to 11 cycles, used a sample-barcoded 5' primer plus a J-beta primer mix. Tags on each cDNA molecule came from a template-switch adaptor with 12 random nucleotides. TCRdb ran MiXCR on the 5' RACE reads and lists one entry per CDR3 protein. The sample has about 1,800,000 distinct CDR3 sequences, roughly 27% seen once; the top ten hold about 7.7%. The sample, about 10 milliliters of peripheral blood, was drawn from each donor. Extraction yielded at least 5.5 micrograms of total RNA per sample. Study conclusions and caveats: Fewer expanded clones and more diversity marked long-lived versus aged donors.

The chain links TRBV29-1 to TRBJ2-5, with D tentatively TRBD2 (6 bases). The sequencing input was blood. The TCR originated in a woman under 40 in good health. In DNA form, the CDR3 reads TGCAGCGGGAGGGAAGAGACCCAGTACTTC. Encoded protein: CSGREETQYF.